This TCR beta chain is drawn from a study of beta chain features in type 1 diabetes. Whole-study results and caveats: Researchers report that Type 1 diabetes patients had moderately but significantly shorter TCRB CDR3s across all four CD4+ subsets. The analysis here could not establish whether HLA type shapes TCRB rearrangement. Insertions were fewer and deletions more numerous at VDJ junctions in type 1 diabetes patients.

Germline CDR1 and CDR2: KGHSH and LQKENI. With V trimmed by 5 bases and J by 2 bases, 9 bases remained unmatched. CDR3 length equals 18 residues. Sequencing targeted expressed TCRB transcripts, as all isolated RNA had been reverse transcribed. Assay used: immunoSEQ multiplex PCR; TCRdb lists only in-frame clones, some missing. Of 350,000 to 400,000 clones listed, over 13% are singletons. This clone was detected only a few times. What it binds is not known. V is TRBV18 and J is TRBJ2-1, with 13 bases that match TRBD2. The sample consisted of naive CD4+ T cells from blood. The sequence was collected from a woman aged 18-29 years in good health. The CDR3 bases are TGTGCCAGCTCATCCGGGACTAGCGGGATTAAGACCTACAATGAGCAGTTCTTC. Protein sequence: CASSSGTSGIKTYNEQFF.